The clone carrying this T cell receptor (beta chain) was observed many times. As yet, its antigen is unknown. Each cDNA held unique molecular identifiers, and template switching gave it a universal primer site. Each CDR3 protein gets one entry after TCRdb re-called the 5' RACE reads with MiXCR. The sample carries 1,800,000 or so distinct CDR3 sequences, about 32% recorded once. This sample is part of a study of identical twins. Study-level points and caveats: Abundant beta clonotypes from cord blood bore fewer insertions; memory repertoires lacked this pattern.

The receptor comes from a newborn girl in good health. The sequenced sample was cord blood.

The CDR3 DNA sequence: TGTGCCAGCAGCTTGAGGGGTAGGGACACTGAAGCTTTCTTT. Its protein is CASSLRGRDTEAFF. The V gene is TRBV7-9, the J gene TRBJ1-1, with a tentative D call TRBD1 (5 bases). CDR1 and CDR2 (germline): SEHNR, FQNEAQ (reference sequence). This CDR3 contains 14 residues. Trimming took 3 bases from V and 3 from J, leaving 11 bases between them.